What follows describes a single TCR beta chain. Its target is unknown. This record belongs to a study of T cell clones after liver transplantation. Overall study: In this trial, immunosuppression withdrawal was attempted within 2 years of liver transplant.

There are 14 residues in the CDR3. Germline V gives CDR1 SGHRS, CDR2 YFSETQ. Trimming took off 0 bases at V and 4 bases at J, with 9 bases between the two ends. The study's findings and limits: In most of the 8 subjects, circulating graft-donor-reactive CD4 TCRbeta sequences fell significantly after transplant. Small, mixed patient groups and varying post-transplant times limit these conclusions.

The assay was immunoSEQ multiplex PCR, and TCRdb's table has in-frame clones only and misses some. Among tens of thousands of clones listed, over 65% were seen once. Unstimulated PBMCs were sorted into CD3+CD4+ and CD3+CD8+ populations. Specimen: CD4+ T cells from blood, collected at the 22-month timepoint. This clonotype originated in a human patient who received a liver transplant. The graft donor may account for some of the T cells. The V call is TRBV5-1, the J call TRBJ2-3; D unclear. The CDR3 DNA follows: TGCGCCAGCAGCTTGGCTAGGAGTGCAGATACGCAGTATTTT. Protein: CASSLARSADTQYF.